This T cell receptor beta chain was identified in a study of blood T cell repertoires in COVID-19. Study-level background: Specimens from acute and convalescent COVID-19 originated in the United States, Italy and Spain. Sources were T cells, B-cell-depleted T cells, or PBMCs; the material itself was cDNA or gDNA.

V was cut by 0 bases and J by 6 bases, with 10 bases left in between. The germline V gene has CDR1 SGDLS and CDR2 YYNGEE. The CDR3 is 15 residues long. Per the original data handling: Reference gene primer amplification in the assay estimated nucleated cell counts. Clones were sequenced by immunoSEQ multiplex PCR, and TCRdb holds only the in-frame ones, with some missing. The DNA was the basis for D and trimming; V, J and clone size are from that table. This sample has 95,000 to 120,000 clones, with about 85% found just once. Material: peripheral blood. The sequence derives from a human donor in a cohort sampled during active COVID-19. V and J are TRBV9 and TRBJ1-6; the D gene is possibly TRBD1 (5 bases). The CDR3: CASSVAGYGNSPLHF. The CDR3 DNA reads as TGTGCCAGCAGCGTAGCAGGGTACGGTAATTCACCCCTCCACTTT.